The rows below give T cell receptor beta chains drawn from one sample of a study of T cells in Graves' hyperthyroidism and ophthalmopathy. TCRdb used MiXCR to reprocess the multiplex PCR reads, holding one entry per CDR3 protein. Among around 690,000 distinct CDR3 sequences listed, around 20% were seen once. Sequencing input: blood. These receptors all stem from a man aged 25-45 years with Graves' ophthalmopathy. Both conserved end residues are part of each CDR3. Fields, in order: J gene, D gene, clone size, V gene, CDR3 DNA, CDR3 protein. The D gene is left open where the match is weak. The size of a clone is reported for some rows only, either as once, few or many, or as a class for expanded clones.

>TRBJ2-7|TRBD1|few|TRBV15
TGTGCCACCAGCTTAAATCCAGGGGGCGCGTCCTACGAGCAGTACTTC
CATSLNPGGASYEQYF
>TRBJ1-1|.|.|TRBV7-3
TGTGCCAGCAGCAAGGACATCTCTACTGAAGCTTTCTTT
CASSKDISTEAFF
>TRBJ1-1|TRBD1|many|TRBV7-2
TGTGCCAGCAGCCAGGGGGTCTCTGAAGCTTTCTTT
CASSQGVSEAFF
>TRBJ2-1|.|few|TRBV20-1
TGCAGTGGGGCCCTCTACAATGAGCAGTTCTTC
CSGALYNEQFF
>TRBJ1-2|.|many|TRBV27
TGTGCCAGCAGCTCCACAGGGTCCGACTATGGCTACACCTTC
CASSSTGSDYGYTF
>TRBJ2-7|TRBD2|.|TRBV9
TGTGCCAGCAGCGTAGATGAGACTAGCGGCTCCTACGAGCAGTACTTC
CASSVDETSGSYEQYF
>TRBJ2-7|TRBD2|few|TRBV27
TGTGCCAGCAGTTTAGGGGATCTAGCGGGATATCCCTACGAGCAGTACTTC
CASSLGDLAGYPYEQYF
>TRBJ1-2|TRBD1|.|TRBV7-9
TGTGCCAGCAGCTCCCCGGCGGGACAGGGGAACTATGGCTACACCTTC
CASSSPAGQGNYGYTF
>TRBJ2-5|TRBD1|.|TRBV5-1
TGCGCCAGCAGCAAGGACAGGCCAGGAGAGACCCAGTACTTC
CASSKDRPGETQYF
>TRBJ2-5|TRBD1|.|TRBV29-1
TGCAGCGTTCCGGACAGGCGCCTCCAGACCCAGTACTTC
CSVPDRRLQTQYF
>TRBJ2-1|.|.|TRBV7-9
TGTGCCAGCAGCTTTTCTAGGAACAATGAGCAGTTCTTC
CASSFSRNNEQFF
>TRBJ1-5|TRBD1|many|TRBV2
TGTGCCAGCAGTGTGCAGGGGGATCAGCCCCAGCATTTT
CASSVQGDQPQHF
>TRBJ2-7|.|many|TRBV30
TGTGCCTGGAGCTTAGGGTCCTACGAGCAGTACTTC
CAWSLGSYEQYF
>TRBJ1-2|.|.|TRBV20-1
TGCAGTGCTCCCGGCGTAACAGGGAGCTATGGCTACACCTTC
CSAPGVTGSYGYTF
>TRBJ2-7|.|.|TRBV6-2/TRBV6-3
TGTGCCAGCAGCGACGACAGAACCTACGAGCAGTACTTC
CASSDDRTYEQYF
>TRBJ1-1|.|many|TRBV28
TGTGCCAGCAGTTTTCTCGGGAAGTCTGAAGCTTTCTTT
CASSFLGKSEAFF
>TRBJ2-7|.|many|TRBV20-1
TGCAGTGCTTGGGGGGTGGGGCGCTATCCTACGGACGAGCAGTACTTC
CSAWGVGRYPTDEQYF
>TRBJ2-5|.|few|TRBV6-5
TGTGCCAGCAGTTACGGGGTGGACACCCAAGAGACCCAGTACTTC
CASSYGVDTQETQYF
>TRBJ2-5|.|many|TRBV7-8
TGTGCCAGCAGCCCTCAGGGTCGTTTGGGAGGAGAGACCCAGTACTTC
CASSPQGRLGGETQYF
>TRBJ2-1|.|few|TRBV12-3/TRBV12-4
TGTGCCAGCAGGGTTAGCGGAGCCGGGAACAATGAGCAGTTCTTC
CASRVSGAGNNEQFF
>TRBJ2-1|.|.|TRBV5-5
TGTGCCAGCAATTTATATAGCTCCTACAATGAGCAGTTCTTC
CASNLYSSYNEQFF
>TRBJ1-5|.|.|TRBV10-3
TGTGCCATCAGCTTACAGGGTGACAATCAGCCCCAGCATTTT
CAISLQGDNQPQHF
>TRBJ2-4|.|.|TRBV5-1
TGCGCCAGCAGCTTGGGCGGCAGGCCCTTGGACATTCAGTACTTC
CASSLGGRPLDIQYF
>TRBJ2-1|TRBD2|.|TRBV7-8
TGTGCCAGCAGCCTGGGGGGGTCAGGCAACAATGAGCAGTTCTTC
CASSLGGSGNNEQFF
>TRBJ2-2|.|.|TRBV7-2
TGTGCCAGCAGCTTACAAACCGGGGAGCTGTTTTTT
CASSLQTGELFF
>TRBJ2-5|TRBD1|many|TRBV2
TGTGCCAGCAGTGGGGGGACAGCCCCTGGGGCCCAGTACTTC
CASSGGTAPGAQYF
>TRBJ2-1|.|few|TRBV30
TGTGCCTGGTTCGGTGTCGGGTACAATGAGCAGTTCTTC
CAWFGVGYNEQFF
>TRBJ1-4|.|.|TRBV7-8
TGTGCCAGCAGCTTATTTGGGGGGCCGGTTGAAAAACTGTTTTTT
CASSLFGGPVEKLFF
>TRBJ1-1|TRBD1|.|TRBV30
TGTGCCTGGGACCAGGGGGCGCGCGCTTTCTTT
CAWDQGARAFF
>TRBJ2-7|.|.|TRBV5-1
TGCGCCAGCAGCTTGGAGGTGGCAGGTCCCTCCTACGAGCAGTACTTC
CASSLEVAGPSYEQYF
>TRBJ1-2|TRBD1|many|TRBV20-1
TGCAGTGCTAGAGAGCAGACAGGGTTCGATGGCTACACCTTC
CSAREQTGFDGYTF
>TRBJ1-5|.|.|TRBV6-4
TGTGCCAGCAGTGATAAACCCGAGGTTGGCAATCAGCCCCAGCATTTT
CASSDKPEVGNQPQHF
>TRBJ2-1|.|few|TRBV6-1
TGTGCCAGCAGTTCCCACTGGGGAGACAAAGTTTACAATGAGCAGTTCTTC
CASSSHWGDKVYNEQFF
>TRBJ2-1|.|few|TRBV15
TGTGCCACCAGCAGTCCTAGGAATTGGAATGAGCAGTTCTTC
CATSSPRNWNEQFF
>TRBJ2-3|TRBD2|many|TRBV11-2
TGTGCCAGCAGCTTTCCGGGACTAGCGGGAGGGACAGATACGCAGTATTTT
CASSFPGLAGGTDTQYF
>TRBJ2-6|.|.|TRBV6-1
TGTGCCAGCAGTGCACAGGCTACTGGGGCCAACGTCCTGACTTTC
CASSAQATGANVLTF
>TRBJ2-7|.|few|TRBV5-6
TGTGCCAGCAGCTTGGCCCAGGGGTGGGTTACCGAGCAGTACTTC
CASSLAQGWVTEQYF
>TRBJ2-1|.|.|TRBV5-1
TGCGCCAGCAGCTTGAATAGCTCAAATTACAATGAGCAGTTCTTC
CASSLNSSNYNEQFF
>TRBJ2-3|.|many|TRBV20-1
TGCAGTGCTAGCGTAGGCGGACAAAGCACAGATACGCAGTATTTT
CSASVGGQSTDTQYF
>TRBJ1-5|.|few|TRBV10-3
TGTGCCATCAGTGAGGACGGATATAGCAATCAGCCCCAGCATTTT
CAISEDGYSNQPQHF
>TRBJ1-5|TRBD1|few|TRBV6-2/TRBV6-3
TGTGCCAGCATGATACAGGGGAGCAATCAGCCCCAGCATTTT
CASMIQGSNQPQHF
>TRBJ2-7|.|many|TRBV2
TGTGCCAGCAGTTTGGGCAGCCTCGGGGCCTACGAGCAGTACTTC
CASSLGSLGAYEQYF
>TRBJ2-1|.|many|TRBV11-2
TGTGCCAGCAGCCCCGGGGCCTCCACCTTCGCAAATGAGCAGTTCTTC
CASSPGASTFANEQFF
>TRBJ2-7|.|many|TRBV6-5
TGTGCCAGCAGTTATACAGGGTCCTACGAGCAGTACTTC
CASSYTGSYEQYF
>TRBJ1-5|.|many|TRBV28
TGTGCCAGCAGTTGGGCTCAGGGTATCGATCAGCCCCAGCATTTT
CASSWAQGIDQPQHF
>TRBJ1-5|TRBD1|many|TRBV18
TGTGCCAGCTCACCGGGACAGAAGAATCAGCCCCAGCATTTT
CASSPGQKNQPQHF
>TRBJ1-2|.|.|TRBV6-4
TGTGCCAGCAATGAAGCTCTAGGGACGGTTAACTATGGCTACACCTTC
CASNEALGTVNYGYTF
>TRBJ1-1|TRBD1|many|TRBV5-1
TGCGCCAGCAGCAAAGGGGGCCTGAACACTGAAGCTTTCTTT
CASSKGGLNTEAFF
>TRBJ2-2|TRBD1|few|TRBV5-4
TGTGCCAGCAGTGGGGACAGGGGGCGACCCGGGGAGCTGTTTTTT
CASSGDRGRPGELFF